This T cell receptor (beta chain) was sequenced in a study of blood T cell repertoires in COVID-19. CDR1 MNHEY and CDR2 SMNVEV come from the germline V gene (reference sequence). V dropped 3 bases and J dropped 0; count of bases not matched to a gene: 4. The CDR3 is 16 amino acids. Sequencing used immunoSEQ multiplex PCR; TCRdb keeps in-frame clones, though not all of them. Among about 88,000 clones listed, 88% were seen once. This chain joins TRBV27 and TRBJ2-1, with 8 nucleotides matching TRBD1. This clonotype was sampled from a man older than 75 with acute or convalescent COVID-19. Sample: peripheral blood. The chain's CDR3 is CASSLTGASSYNEQFF. DNA for the CDR3: TGTGCCAGCAGTTTGACAGGGGCCAGCTCCTACAATGAGCAGTTCTTC.